The next 29 T cell receptor beta chains were all read from a single sample in a study of T cell repertoires in cytomegalovirus infection. TCRdb recomputed calls from the reads with MiXCR, one row per CDR3 protein. This sample has some 560,000 distinct CDR3 sequences, with about 40% found just once. What these receptors recognize is not known. The sample here was cultured PBMCs, taken from culture after CMV antigen stimulation. The receptor source for this set is a human donor in good health (CMV status not recorded). Some clones in this sample may be carry-over from other donors' samples.

Here the CDR3 DNA reads TGTGCCAGCAGCTTACAGGGGGGGTACACTGAAGCTTTCTTT. As protein: CASSLQGGYTEAFF. The V and J genes are TRBV7-9 and TRBJ1-1, with 7 bases aligning to TRBD1. The CDR3 covers 14 residues. V trimming: 2 bases; J trimming: 3 bases; junction bases outside the gene matches: 3. Germline V gene data show CDR1 as SEHNR and CDR2 as FQNEAQ (reference sequence).

This clonotype was seen more than once but under ten times. The chain combines TRBV6-1 with TRBJ2-3, with D maybe TRBD1 (5 bases). V was pared by 7 bases and J by 2 bases, with 16 bases between. Germline V gene lookup returns CDR1 MNHNS and CDR2 SASEGT. The CDR3 is made up of 15 amino acids. The CDR3 DNA reads as TGTGCCAGCACTCCCGGGCAGGGAATCACAGATACGCAGTATTTT. Translation gives CASTPGQGITDTQYF.

The V gene is TRBV11-3, the J gene TRBJ2-5, with 12 bases that match TRBD1. In germline, CDR1 is SGHNT, CDR2 YENEEA. CDR3 length: 18 amino acids. V dropped 2 bases and J dropped 1; count of bases not matched to a gene: 8. In nucleotides, the CDR3 is TGTGCCAGCAGCTTAACCGGGACAGGGGGCTTTGGCCAAGAGACCCAGTACTTC. It translates to CASSLTGTGGFGQETQYF.

The rearrangement joins TRBV19 to TRBJ2-5; no clear D. The germline V and J ends were trimmed by 5 bases and 2 bases, with 15 bases remaining between them. The length of the CDR3 is 15 residues. CDR1 and CDR2 (germline): LNHDA, SQIVND (reference sequence). The CDR3 bases are TGTGCCAGTAGTCCCCCTCTAGGGCTGCAAGAGACCCAGTACTTC. Amino acid sequence: CASSPPLGLQETQYF.

This chain uses TRBV3-1 with TRBJ1-1; D not resolved. CDR1 is LGHDT, CDR2 YNNKEL, per germline (reference sequence). The CDR3 spans 11 residues. V lost 3 bases, J lost 6 bases, and 5 bases lay in between. CDR3 sequence reads: CASSHNAEAFF. The CDR3 nucleotides read TGTGCCAGCAGCCACAATGCTGAAGCTTTCTTT.

The gene calls are TRBV4-3 and TRBJ2-1; 7 bases match TRBD2. J was trimmed by 7 bases and V by 1 base; bases with no gene match: 10. The CDR3 totals 16 residues. The germline V gene has CDR1 LGHNA and CDR2 YSLEER. The CDR3 DNA follows: TGCGCCAGCAGCCAAGGCCTGGGACTATCTACGAATGAGCAGTTCTTC. It codes for CASSQGLGLSTNEQFF.

This clonotype was recorded once. V usage is TRBV7-4 and J usage is TRBJ1-1; D is unclear. CDR1 and CDR2 from the germline V gene are SGHVT and SQSDAQ. The V end was cut by 3 bases, the J end by 1 base, with 9 bases between. CDR3 length: 14 amino acids. The DNA for the CDR3 is TGTGCCAGCAGCTTCCCAAGTCAGAACACTGAAGCTTTCTTT. This sequence encodes CASSFPSQNTEAFF. Using reference TRBV7-4 and TRBJ1-1 for the parts outside the CDR3, the full variable domain is GAGVSQSPRYKVAKRGRDVALRCDSISGHVTLYWYRQTLGQGSEVLTYSQSDAQRDKSGRPSGRFSAERPERSVSTLKIQRTEQGDSAVYLCASSFPSQNTEAFFGQGTRLTVV.

V gene TRBV25-1 combines with J gene TRBJ1-4; D unclear. Trimming left V 6 bases short and J 2 bases short, with 7 bases between. Per germline, CDR1 MGHDK and CDR2 SYGVNS. The CDR3 length is 13 residues. This CDR3 reads CASRQQTNEKLFF. As DNA, the CDR3 is TGTGCCAGCAGACAACAGACTAATGAAAAACTGTTTTTT.

The genes are TRBV18 and TRBJ2-5; TRBD1 matches at 10 bases. The V and J ends lost 5 bases and 1 base, in that order; junction bases with no gene match: 7. The CDR3 totals 16 residues. From germline, CDR1 is KGHSH and CDR2 LQKENI. The chain's CDR3 is CASSGSDRGRQETQYF. DNA for the CDR3: TGTGCCAGCTCAGGATCTGACAGGGGGCGCCAAGAGACCCAGTACTTC.

This clonotype was observed a handful of times. The chain has TRBV6-1 and TRBJ2-1; a weak D match, TRBD1 (6 bases). CDR1 is MNHNS and CDR2 is SASEGT in the germline V gene. This CDR3 has 16 residues. Trimming took off 5 bases at V and 9 bases at J, with 23 bases between the two ends. This CDR3 reads CASSHRTGTLGREQFF. The CDR3 DNA reads as TGTGCCAGCAGTCACAGGACCGGGACATTGGGTCGTGAGCAGTTCTTC.

This chain links TRBV7-2 with TRBJ2-4, with a possible D match to TRBD2 (5 bases). The CDR3 spans 16 residues. Germline V gene lookup returns CDR1 SGHTA and CDR2 FQGNSA. V lost 4 bases and J lost 3, with 16 bases in between. The CDR3 DNA follows: TGTGCCAGCAGCTCCCGCGAGGGCCGAGGCAAAAACATTCAGTACTTC. This translates into CASSSREGRGKNIQYF. The whole variable domain, filled in from reference TRBV7-2 and TRBJ2-4, reads GAGVSQSPSNKVTEKGKDVELRCDPISGHTALYWYRQSLGQGLEFLIYFQGNSAPDKSGLPSDRFSAERTGGSVSTLTIQRTQQEDSAVYLCASSSREGRGKNIQYFGAGTRLSVL.

The genes are TRBV2 and TRBJ2-3; D not resolved. The CDR3 is made up of 13 amino acids. Trimming stripped 4 bases from V and 2 bases from J, with 7 bases between. The germline gives CDR1 SNHLY, CDR2 FYNNEI. CDR3 sequence reads: CASSGIATDTQYF. CDR3 DNA sequence: TGTGCCAGCAGTGGTATAGCCACAGATACGCAGTATTTT. Filled out from reference TRBV2 and TRBJ2-3, the complete variable domain reads EPEVTQTPSHQVTQMGQEVILRCVPISNHLYFYWYRQILGQKVEFLVSFYNNEISEKSEIFDDQFSVERPDGSNFTLKIRSTKLEDSAMYFCASSGIATDTQYFGPGTRLTVL.

This clonotype has just a few counts. The chain is built from TRBV6-5 and TRBJ2-7; D perhaps matches TRBD1 (6 bases). V dropped 2 bases and J dropped 2 bases, with 16 bases sitting between them. Germline-derived CDR1 and CDR2 are MNHEY and SVGAGI. CDR3 length equals 16 residues. The CDR3 protein is CASSYLTGTPTYEQYF. As DNA, the CDR3 is TGTGCCAGCAGTTACCTAACCGGGACACCGACCTACGAGCAGTACTTC.

This clonotype showed up just a few times. The V call is TRBV27, the J call TRBJ1-2; D not certain. The V and J ends lost 0 bases and 0 bases respectively, with 14 bases between them. CDR1 and CDR2 from the germline V gene are MNHEY and SMNVEV (reference sequence). CDR3 length equals 17 residues. The DNA for the CDR3 is TGTGCCAGCAGTTTATCGGTCCTCGACGGAGCTAACTATGGCTACACCTTC. It yields the protein CASSLSVLDGANYGYTF.

The V call is TRBV6-8, the J call TRBJ2-5; no clear D. V lost 7 bases and J 2 bases, leaving 11 bases between the germline ends. Germline V gene sequence: CDR1 MNHGY, CDR2 SAAAGT. CDR3 length: 13 residues. The CDR3 sequence: CASNSDGQETQYF. DNA for the CDR3: TGTGCCAGCAACTCCGACGGGCAAGAGACCCAGTACTTC.

The rearrangement links TRBV7-8 to TRBJ1-5; D gene uncertain. CDR3 length: 14 residues. Germline V gives CDR1 SGHVS, CDR2 FQNEAQ. The germline V and J ends were trimmed by 4 bases and 1 base, with 8 bases remaining between them. This chain's CDR3 is CASSSLRSNQPQHF. The CDR3 coding sequence is TGTGCCAGCAGCTCACTCAGGAGCAATCAGCCCCAGCATTTT.

The sample holds many counts of this clonotype. The V call is TRBV7-8, the J call TRBJ2-2; D remains unclear. Between the trimmed V and J ends, which lost 1 base and 3 bases, there was a span of 21 bases. The CDR3 sequence is 19 residues long. CDR1 is SGHVS, CDR2 FQNEAQ, per germline. As DNA, the CDR3 is TGTGCCAGCAGCTTAGAACAGTTGAGGCGTAGCACAGACACCGGGGAGCTGTTTTTT. This encodes CASSLEQLRRSTDTGELFF.

This clonotype has just one count. The CDR3 is CASSTFPDRNTIYF. The CDR3 coding sequence is TGTGCCAGCAGTACCTTTCCAGATCGAAACACCATATATTTT. The chain couples TRBV7-9 to TRBJ1-3, with D unclear. Trimming shortened V by 6 bases and J by 5 bases, and 14 bases separated the two germline ends. CDR1 is SEHNR and CDR2 is FQNEAQ in the germline V gene (reference sequence). This CDR3 is built from 14 residues.

This clonotype was observed a few times. The rearrangement links TRBV7-9 to TRBJ2-1; D is perhaps TRBD1 or TRBD2 (6 bases each). The germline V and J ends were trimmed by 5 bases and 0 bases, with 20 bases remaining between them. The CDR3 contains 18 residues. Germline CDR1 reads SEHNR; CDR2 reads FQNEAQ (reference sequence). The CDR3 here is CASSTTQGGGYSYNEQFF. The CDR3 DNA is TGTGCCAGCAGCACGACCCAAGGAGGGGGGTACTCCTACAATGAGCAGTTCTTC.

The chain joins TRBV5-1 to TRBJ2-7, with 8 bases aligning to TRBD2. V gave up 7 bases and J gave up 0 bases; unmatched junction bases: 15. The CDR3 runs 17 residues. CDR1 SGHRS and CDR2 YFSETQ come from the germline V gene. For the CDR3, the DNA is TGCGCCAGCGCGGCACGGGGGGGAAGCCGAAGCTCCTACGAGCAGTACTTC. This translates into CASAARGGSRSSYEQYF.

The chain couples TRBV7-2 to TRBJ2-5; no firm D call. The V gene's germline CDR1 is SGHTA and CDR2 FQGNSA. The CDR3 contains 17 residues. Trimming took off 1 base at V and 7 bases at J, with 22 bases between the two ends. The CDR3 nucleotides read TGTGCCAGCAGCTTAGTATCACAGCCCAGTCGGATAGGGACCCAGTACTTC. It codes for CASSLVSQPSRIGTQYF.

The chain has TRBV19 and TRBJ1-2, with 8 bases fitting TRBD1. Germline loops: CDR1 LNHDA, CDR2 SQIVND (reference sequence). The CDR3 loop spans 16 amino acids. Unmatched junction bases numbered 16, after V lost 5 bases and J lost 8 bases. CDR3 in DNA: TGTGCCAGTAGTGAGTGGGACAGGAAAATTTCGGGAGGCTACACCTTC. This translates into CASSEWDRKISGGYTF. The full variable domain, its missing parts supplied by reference TRBV19 and TRBJ1-2, is DGGITQSPKYLFRKEGQNVTLSCEQNLNHDAMYWYRQDPGQGLRLIYYSQIVNDFQKGDIAEGYSVSREKKESFPLTVTSAQKNPTAFYLCASSEWDRKISGGYTFGSGTRLTVV.

The chain couples TRBV30 to TRBJ1-1; D is unclear. Germline values: CDR1 GTSNPN, CDR2 SVGIG (reference sequence). The CDR3 runs to 10 residues. Between the trimmed V and J ends, which lost 2 bases and 5 bases, there was a span of 3 bases. The DNA of the CDR3 is TGTGCCTGGAGTCAGACTGAAGCTTTCTTT. Its protein is CAWSQTEAFF.

In its sample, this clonotype was seen a few times. This chain connects TRBV7-6 to TRBJ2-7, with 8 bases identical to TRBD1. The CDR3 sequence is 17 residues long. In germline, CDR1 is SGHVS, CDR2 FNYEAQ. V lost 1 base and J lost 1; bases outside the gene matches: 9. The CDR3: CASSLGRQGRSSYEQYF. The CDR3 DNA is TGTGCCAGCAGCTTAGGCAGACAGGGGCGTTCTTCCTACGAGCAGTACTTC.

This rearrangement joins TRBV15 to TRBJ2-3; D might be TRBD2 (5 bases). Germline V gene data show CDR1 as LNHNV and CDR2 as YYDKDF (reference sequence). Trimming removed 6 bases at V and 2 bases at J, with 12 bases between. The CDR3 has 14 amino acids. The CDR3 loop reads CATRDRENTDTQYF. The CDR3 DNA reads as TGTGCCACCAGAGACCGGGAAAACACAGATACGCAGTATTTT.

This clonotype was counted many times. The rearrangement uses TRBV7-2 and TRBJ1-1; D is possibly TRBD1 (5 bases). Trimming left V 3 bases short and J 1 base short, with 9 bases between. This CDR3 has 14 amino acids. Germline V gene sequence: CDR1 SGHTA, CDR2 FQGNSA. The CDR3 bases are TGTGCCAGCAGCTTGAGGACAAGGAACACTGAAGCTTTCTTT. Its protein is CASSLRTRNTEAFF.

The rearrangement joins TRBV2 to TRBJ2-1, with a weak D call TRBD1 (6 bases). CDR3 length equals 15 residues. Germline V gene sequence: CDR1 SNHLY, CDR2 FYNNEI. The V end was cut by 1 base, the J end by 2 bases, with 9 bases between. The CDR3 loop is CASSEGQGPYNEQFF. CDR3 coding DNA: TGTGCCAGCAGTGAAGGTCAGGGGCCCTACAATGAGCAGTTCTTC.

This clonotype was picked up a small number of times. A read error may account for a junction end that differs from germline. The chain carries TRBV20-1 and TRBJ2-2; D might be TRBD2 (5 bases). CDR1 and CDR2 from the germline V gene are DFQATT and SNEGSKA (reference sequence). The CDR3 extends over 13 amino acids. The CDR3 region has the DNA TGCAGTGCTAGAGTAGCGCCCCCCGGTGAGCTGTTTTTT. As protein: CSARVAPPGELFF.

Relative to its sample, this clonotype is medium-sized. The chain couples TRBV7-8 to TRBJ1-2; D remains ambiguous. The V and J ends lost 1 base and 5 bases respectively, with 23 bases between them. Per the germline V gene, CDR1 is SGHVS and CDR2 is FQNEAQ. This CDR3 has 18 residues. The CDR3 sequence is CASSLVLRWSPRFYGYTF. CDR3 sequence (DNA): TGTGCCAGCAGCTTAGTCCTCAGGTGGAGCCCGAGGTTTTATGGCTACACCTTC.